Shown below are 10 T cell receptor beta chains from a single sample sequenced in a study of blood T cells in healthy people across ages. Together with a sample-barcoded 5' primer, a J-beta primer mix was included in a second PCR lasting roughly 6 to 12 cycles. TCRdb re-analysed the 5' RACE reads in MiXCR, keeping a single row per CDR3 protein. The profile shows 1,800,000 or so distinct CDR3 sequences, 30% to 40% of them singletons. Sequenced: blood. The receptors were gathered from a human donor in good health.

A few counts support this clonotype. At one end the junction does not follow the germline gene, possibly because of a read error. The rearrangement joins TRBV5-1 to TRBJ2-3; 7 bases match TRBD1. The germline V gene has CDR1 SGHRS and CDR2 YFSETQ. The CDR3 loop spans 15 amino acids. The CDR3 loop is CASSLGRGRTDAQYF. The CDR3 DNA follows: TGCGCCAGCAGCTTGGGAAGGGGGCGCACAGATGCGCAGTATTTT. Full variable domain (missing parts from reference TRBV5-1 and TRBJ2-3): KAGVTQTPRYLIKTRGQQVTLSCSPISGHRSVSWYQQTPGQGLQFLFEYFSETQRNKGNFPGRFSGRQFSNSRSEMNVSTLELGDSALYLCASSLGRGRTDAQYFGPGTRLTVL.

V is TRBV20-1 and J is TRBJ1-5, with 9 bases lining up with TRBD1. CDR3 length equals 14 residues. V shed 1 base, J shed 7 bases, and the junction held 5 bases outside the gene matches. Looked up from germline, CDR1 is DFQATT and CDR2 is SNEGSKA (reference sequence). Here the CDR3 DNA reads TGCAGTGCTAGAGGGGGGACAGGGTCCCAGCCCCAGCATTTT. This sequence encodes CSARGGTGSQPQHF.

With regard to this clonotype: A junction end diverges from the germline sequence, so it may reflect a read error. This chain links TRBV7-2 with TRBJ2-2; a weak D match, TRBD1 (6 bases). CDR1 and CDR2 from the germline V gene are SGHTA and FQGNSA. The CDR3 loop spans 16 amino acids. As DNA, the CDR3 is TGTGCCAGCAGCTCTACCTCCCTAACAGGGACCGGGGAGCTCTTTTTT. This gives the protein CASSSTSLTGTGELFF.

This chain connects TRBV20-1 to TRBJ2-3; TRBD2 is a possible D gene (6 bases). The CDR3 contains 16 residues. Germline CDR1 and CDR2: DFQATT and SNEGSKA (reference sequence). Trimming shortened V by 4 bases and J by 4 bases, and 21 bases separated the two germline ends. The CDR3 sequence is CSATVLQEGHADTQYF. CDR3 sequence (DNA): TGCAGTGCTACTGTTCTGCAGGAGGGTCATGCAGATACGCAGTATTTT.

This clonotype was counted between two and nine times. The V gene is TRBV28, the J gene TRBJ1-2; 8 bases fit TRBD1. This CDR3 spans 14 amino acids. The V and J ends lost 6 bases and 4 bases, in that order; junction bases with no gene match: 7. Germline V gene data show CDR1 as MDHEN and CDR2 as SYDVKM. The CDR3 sequence: CASSQTGDPYGYTF. CDR3 in DNA: TGTGCCAGCAGCCAGACAGGGGATCCCTATGGCTACACCTTC.

This chain uses TRBV18 with TRBJ2-1; D ambiguous. Germline V gene lookup returns CDR1 KGHSH and CDR2 LQKENI. CDR3 length: 12 residues. V was clipped by 1 base and J by 9 bases, with 7 bases between them. As DNA, the CDR3 is TGTGCCAGCTCACCACTCCGGAGTGAGCAGTTCTTC. It encodes CASSPLRSEQFF.

This clonotype showed up just a few times. The chain carries TRBV11-2 and TRBJ2-1; no firm D call. CDR1 SGHAT and CDR2 FQNNGV come from the germline V gene. This CDR3 is 13 amino acids long. Trimming left V 0 bases short and J 10 bases short, with 10 bases between. The CDR3 region has the DNA TGTGCCAGCAGCTTAGAGCCCTCCAGGGAGCAGTTCTTC. Protein product: CASSLEPSREQFF.

This clonotype was found a few times. This chain links TRBV12-3 or TRBV12-4 with TRBJ2-5; tentative D call: TRBD2 (7 bases). The CDR3 has 14 residues. Trimming removed 5 bases at V and 11 bases at J, with 21 bases between. The CDR3 nucleotides are TGTGCCAGCAGTCCTGGGGGGGGCCCACGTGGGCAGTACTTC. Its protein is CASSPGGGPRGQYF.

In regard to this clonotype: At one boundary the junction diverges from the germline segment, which might be a read error. The V call is TRBV29-1, the J call TRBJ1-2; 7 nucleotides align to TRBD1. This CDR3 region has 16 residues. The germline V gene has CDR1 SQVTM and CDR2 ANQGSEA. The CDR3 spells CCVEILRRGPNYGYTF. The CDR3 DNA reads TGCTGCGTTGAGATTCTGAGGAGGGGGCCTAACTATGGCTACACCTTC.

This clonotype has a handful of counts. The gene calls are TRBV5-1 and TRBJ2-1; no definite D call. CDR3 length: 17 amino acids. Germline-derived CDR1 and CDR2 are SGHRS and YFSETQ. V gave up 4 bases and J gave up 4 bases, with 21 bases separating them. CDR3 sequence reads: CASSISAINGPYNEQFF. The CDR3 DNA reads TGCGCCAGCAGCATTTCCGCCATTAACGGGCCTTACAATGAGCAGTTCTTC. Full variable domain (rest looked up from reference TRBV5-1 and TRBJ2-1): KAGVTQTPRYLIKTRGQQVTLSCSPISGHRSVSWYQQTPGQGLQFLFEYFSETQRNKGNFPGRFSGRQFSNSRSEMNVSTLELGDSALYLCASSISAINGPYNEQFFGPGTRLTVL.